This TCR beta chain was captured in a study of blood T cell repertoires in COVID-19. Study-wide context: Acute and convalescent COVID-19 samples came from the United States, Italy and Spain.

V was clipped by 2 bases and J by 5 bases; unmatched bases: 5. CDR3 length: 16 residues. The V gene's germline CDR1 is ENHRY and CDR2 SYGVKD. The method was immunoSEQ multiplex PCR; TCRdb's version includes in-frame clones alone and lacks a portion of them. The sample records about 180,000 clones, 75% to 90% being singletons. This clonotype was obtained from a man in his fifties or sixties with acute or convalescent COVID-19. Sequencing input: peripheral blood. This chain links TRBV10-3 with TRBJ2-5, with 13 nucleotides matching TRBD2. In DNA, the CDR3 is TGTGCCATCAGTGAGCCCCGGACTAGCGGGAGTGAGACCCAGTACTTC. Its translation is CAISEPRTSGSETQYF.